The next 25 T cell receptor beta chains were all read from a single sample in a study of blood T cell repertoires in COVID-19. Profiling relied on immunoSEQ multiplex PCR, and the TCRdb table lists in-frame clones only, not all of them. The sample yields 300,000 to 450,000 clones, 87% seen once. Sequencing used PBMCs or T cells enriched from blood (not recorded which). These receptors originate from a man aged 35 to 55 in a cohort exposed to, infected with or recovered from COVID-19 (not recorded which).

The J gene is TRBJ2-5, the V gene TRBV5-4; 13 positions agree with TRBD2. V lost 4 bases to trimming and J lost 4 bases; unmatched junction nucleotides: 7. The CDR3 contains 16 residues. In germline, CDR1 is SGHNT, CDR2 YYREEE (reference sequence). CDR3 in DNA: TGTGCCAGCAGCGCCGGACTAGCGGGAGAGGGAGAGACCCAGTACTTC. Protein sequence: CASSAGLAGEGETQYF. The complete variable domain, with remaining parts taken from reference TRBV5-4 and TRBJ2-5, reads ETGVTQSPTHLIKTRGQQVTLRCSSQSGHNTVSWYQQALGQGPQFIFQYYREEENGRGNFPPRFSGLQFPNYSSELNVNALELDDSALYLCASSAGLAGEGETQYFGPGTRLLVL.

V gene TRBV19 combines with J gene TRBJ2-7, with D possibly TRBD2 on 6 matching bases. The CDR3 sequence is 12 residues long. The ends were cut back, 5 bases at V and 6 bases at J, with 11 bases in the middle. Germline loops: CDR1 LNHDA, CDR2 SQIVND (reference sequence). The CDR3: CASSPGVSEQYF. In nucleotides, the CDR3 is TGTGCCAGTAGTCCGGGGGTTTCCGAGCAGTACTTC.

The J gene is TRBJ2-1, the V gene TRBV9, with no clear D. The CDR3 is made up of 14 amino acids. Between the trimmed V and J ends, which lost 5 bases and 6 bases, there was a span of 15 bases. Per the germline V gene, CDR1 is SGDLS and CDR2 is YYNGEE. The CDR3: CASSQSDISNEQFF. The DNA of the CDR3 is TGTGCCAGCAGTCAAAGTGACATCTCCAATGAGCAGTTCTTC.

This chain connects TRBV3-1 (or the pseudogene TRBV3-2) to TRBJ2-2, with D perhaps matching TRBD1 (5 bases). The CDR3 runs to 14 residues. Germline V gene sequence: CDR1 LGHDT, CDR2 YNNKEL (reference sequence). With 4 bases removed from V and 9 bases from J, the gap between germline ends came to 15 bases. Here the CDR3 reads CASSPAQGRWELFF. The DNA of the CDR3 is TGTGCCAGCAGCCCTGCCCAGGGCCGTTGGGAGCTGTTTTTT.

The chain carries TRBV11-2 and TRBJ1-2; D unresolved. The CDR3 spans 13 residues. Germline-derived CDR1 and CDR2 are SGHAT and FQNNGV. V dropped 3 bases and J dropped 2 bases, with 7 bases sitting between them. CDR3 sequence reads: CASSFSVNYGYTF. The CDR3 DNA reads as TGTGCCAGCAGCTTTAGCGTCAACTATGGCTACACCTTC.

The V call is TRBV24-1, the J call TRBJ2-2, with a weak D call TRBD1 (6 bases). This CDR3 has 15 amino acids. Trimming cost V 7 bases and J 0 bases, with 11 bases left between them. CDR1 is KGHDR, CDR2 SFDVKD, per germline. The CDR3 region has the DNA TGTGCCACCAGGCCCGGGACAACGAACACCGGGGAGCTGTTTTTT. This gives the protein CATRPGTTNTGELFF.

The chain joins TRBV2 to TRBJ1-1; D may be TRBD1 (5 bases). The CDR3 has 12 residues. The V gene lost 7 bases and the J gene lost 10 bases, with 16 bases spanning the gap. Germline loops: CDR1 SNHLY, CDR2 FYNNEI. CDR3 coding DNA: TGTGCCAGCATAGGTACAGGTCTGGGAGCTTTCTTT. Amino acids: CASIGTGLGAFF.

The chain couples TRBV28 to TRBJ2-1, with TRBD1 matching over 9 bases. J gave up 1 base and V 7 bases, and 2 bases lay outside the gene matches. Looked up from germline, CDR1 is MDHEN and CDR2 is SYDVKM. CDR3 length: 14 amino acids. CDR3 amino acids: CASMGTGSYNEQFF. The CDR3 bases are TGTGCCAGCATGGGGACAGGGTCCTACAATGAGCAGTTCTTC.

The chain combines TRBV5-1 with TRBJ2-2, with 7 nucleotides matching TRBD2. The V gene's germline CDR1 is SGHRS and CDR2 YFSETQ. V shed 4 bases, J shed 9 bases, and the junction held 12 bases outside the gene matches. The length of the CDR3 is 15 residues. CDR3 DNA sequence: TGCGCCAGCAGCCCCGGGGGGACCACGCGCAGGGAGCTGTTTTTT. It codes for CASSPGGTTRRELFF.

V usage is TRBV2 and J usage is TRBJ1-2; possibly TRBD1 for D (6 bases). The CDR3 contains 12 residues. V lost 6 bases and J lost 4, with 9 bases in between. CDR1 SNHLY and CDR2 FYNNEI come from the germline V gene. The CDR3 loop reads CASRKDSYGYTF. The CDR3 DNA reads TGTGCCAGCAGGAAGGACAGCTATGGCTACACCTTC.

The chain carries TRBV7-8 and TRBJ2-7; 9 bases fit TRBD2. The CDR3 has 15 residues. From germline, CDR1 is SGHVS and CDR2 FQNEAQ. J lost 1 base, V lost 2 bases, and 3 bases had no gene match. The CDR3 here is CASSLILAGSYEQYF. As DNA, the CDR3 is TGTGCCAGCAGCTTAATCCTAGCGGGATCCTACGAGCAGTACTTC.

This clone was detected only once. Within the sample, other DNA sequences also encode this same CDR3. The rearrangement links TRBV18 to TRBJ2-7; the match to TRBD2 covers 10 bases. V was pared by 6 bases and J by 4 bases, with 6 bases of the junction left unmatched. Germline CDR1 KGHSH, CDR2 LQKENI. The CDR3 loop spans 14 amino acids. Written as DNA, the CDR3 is TGTGCCAGCTCTCCCGGGACTAGCGCTTACGAGCAGTACTTC. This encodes CASSPGTSAYEQYF.

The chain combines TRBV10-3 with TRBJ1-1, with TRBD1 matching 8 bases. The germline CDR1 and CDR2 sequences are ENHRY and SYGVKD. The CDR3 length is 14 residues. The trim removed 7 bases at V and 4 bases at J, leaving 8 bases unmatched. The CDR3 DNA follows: TGTGCCATCACCCCGACAGGGGCCGGCACTGAAGCTTTCTTT. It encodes CAITPTGAGTEAFF.

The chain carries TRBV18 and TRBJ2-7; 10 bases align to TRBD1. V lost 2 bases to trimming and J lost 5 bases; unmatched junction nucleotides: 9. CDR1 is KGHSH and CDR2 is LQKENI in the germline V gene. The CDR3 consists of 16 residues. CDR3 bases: TGTGCCAGCTCACCAACGGGACAGGGGATCCAGGACGAGCAGTACTTC. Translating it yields CASSPTGQGIQDEQYF.

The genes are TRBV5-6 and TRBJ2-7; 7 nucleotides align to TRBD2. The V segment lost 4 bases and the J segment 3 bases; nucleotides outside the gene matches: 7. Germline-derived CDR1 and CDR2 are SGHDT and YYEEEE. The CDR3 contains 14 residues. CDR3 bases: TGTGCCAGCAGCCACTCCGGGACTATCTACGAGCAGTACTTC. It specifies CASSHSGTIYEQYF. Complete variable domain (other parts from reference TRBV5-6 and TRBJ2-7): DAGVTQSPTHLIKTRGQQVTLRCSPKSGHDTVSWYQQALGQGPQFIFQYYEEEERQRGNFPDRFSGHQFPNYSSELNVNALLLGDSALYLCASSHSGTIYEQYFGPGTRLTVT.

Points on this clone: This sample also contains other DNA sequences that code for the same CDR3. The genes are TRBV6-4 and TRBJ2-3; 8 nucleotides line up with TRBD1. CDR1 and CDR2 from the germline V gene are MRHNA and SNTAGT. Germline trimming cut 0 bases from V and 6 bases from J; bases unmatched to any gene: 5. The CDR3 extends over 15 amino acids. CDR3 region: CASSDSSGGADTQYF. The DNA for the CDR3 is TGTGCCAGCAGTGACTCGTCAGGGGGCGCGGATACGCAGTATTTT.

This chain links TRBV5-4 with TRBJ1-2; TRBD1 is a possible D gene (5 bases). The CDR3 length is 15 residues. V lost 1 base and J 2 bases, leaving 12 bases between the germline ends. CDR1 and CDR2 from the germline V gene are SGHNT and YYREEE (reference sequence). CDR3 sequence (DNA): TGTGCCAGCAGCTTGTCCCGAGACAGAAACTATGGCTACACCTTC. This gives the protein CASSLSRDRNYGYTF.

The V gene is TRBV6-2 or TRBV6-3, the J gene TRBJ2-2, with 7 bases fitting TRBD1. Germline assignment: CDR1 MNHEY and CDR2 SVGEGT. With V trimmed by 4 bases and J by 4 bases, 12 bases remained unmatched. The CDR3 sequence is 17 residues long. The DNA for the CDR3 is TGTGCCAGCAGTTCCTTCGACAGGGTTGGTTTCACCGGGGAGCTGTTTTTT. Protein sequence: CASSSFDRVGFTGELFF.

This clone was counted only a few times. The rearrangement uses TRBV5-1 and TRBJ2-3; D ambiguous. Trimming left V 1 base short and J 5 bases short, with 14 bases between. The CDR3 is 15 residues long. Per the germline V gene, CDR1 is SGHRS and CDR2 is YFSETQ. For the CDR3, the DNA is TGCGCCAGCAGCTTGCAGAGGTCGGTAGGAGATACGCAGTATTTT. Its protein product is CASSLQRSVGDTQYF.

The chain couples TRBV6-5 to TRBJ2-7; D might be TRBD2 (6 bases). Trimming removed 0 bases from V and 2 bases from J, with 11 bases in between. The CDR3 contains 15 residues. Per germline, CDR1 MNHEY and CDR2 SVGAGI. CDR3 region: CASSYSREFTYEQYF. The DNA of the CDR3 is TGTGCCAGCAGTTACTCGCGGGAATTCACCTACGAGCAGTACTTC.

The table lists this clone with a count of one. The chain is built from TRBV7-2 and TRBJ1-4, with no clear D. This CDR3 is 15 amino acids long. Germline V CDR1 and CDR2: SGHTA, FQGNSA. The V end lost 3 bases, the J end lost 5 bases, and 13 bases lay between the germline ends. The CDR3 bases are TGTGCCAGCAGCTTCCCCGAGGCGGGCAATGAAAAACTGTTTTTT. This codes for CASSFPEAGNEKLFF.

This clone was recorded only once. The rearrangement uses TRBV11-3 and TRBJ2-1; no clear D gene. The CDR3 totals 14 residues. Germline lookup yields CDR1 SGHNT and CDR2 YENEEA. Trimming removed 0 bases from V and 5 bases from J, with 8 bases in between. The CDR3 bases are TGTGCCAGCAGCTTAGAACACGCCAACAATGAGCAGTTCTTC. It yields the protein CASSLEHANNEQFF.

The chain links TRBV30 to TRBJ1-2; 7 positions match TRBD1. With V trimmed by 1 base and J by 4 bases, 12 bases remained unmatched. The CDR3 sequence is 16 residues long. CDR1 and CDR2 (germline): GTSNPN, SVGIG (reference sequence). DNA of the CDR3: TGTGCCTGGAGTGACACCCATGTGGGACAGTCCTATGGCTACACCTTC. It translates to CAWSDTHVGQSYGYTF. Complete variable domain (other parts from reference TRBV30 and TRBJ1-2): SQTIHQWPATLVQPVGSPLSLECTVEGTSNPNLYWYRQAAGRGLQLLFYSVGIGQISSEVPQNLSASRPQDRQFILSSKKLLLSDSGFYLCAWSDTHVGQSYGYTFGSGTRLTVV.

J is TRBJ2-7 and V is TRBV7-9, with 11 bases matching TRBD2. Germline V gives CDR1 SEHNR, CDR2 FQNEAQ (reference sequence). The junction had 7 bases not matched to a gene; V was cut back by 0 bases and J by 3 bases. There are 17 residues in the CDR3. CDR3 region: CASSLAYSLAGVYEQYF. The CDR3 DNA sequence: TGTGCCAGCAGCTTAGCGTATTCACTAGCGGGAGTCTACGAGCAGTACTTC.

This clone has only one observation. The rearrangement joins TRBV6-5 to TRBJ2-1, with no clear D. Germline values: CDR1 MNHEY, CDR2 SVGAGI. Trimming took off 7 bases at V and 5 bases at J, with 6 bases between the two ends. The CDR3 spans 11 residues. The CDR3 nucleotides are TGTGCCAGCAACCAGAACAATGAGCAGTTCTTC. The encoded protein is CASNQNNEQFF.